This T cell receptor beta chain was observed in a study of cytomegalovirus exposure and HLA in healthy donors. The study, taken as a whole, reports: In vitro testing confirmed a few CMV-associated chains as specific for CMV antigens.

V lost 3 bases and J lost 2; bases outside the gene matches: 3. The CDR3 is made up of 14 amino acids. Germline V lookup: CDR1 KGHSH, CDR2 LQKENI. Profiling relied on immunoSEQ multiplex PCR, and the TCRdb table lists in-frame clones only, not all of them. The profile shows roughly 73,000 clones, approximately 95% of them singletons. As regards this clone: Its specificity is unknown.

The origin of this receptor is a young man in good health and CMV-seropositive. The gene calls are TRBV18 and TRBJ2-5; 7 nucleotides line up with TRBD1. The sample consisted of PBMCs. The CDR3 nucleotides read TGTGCCAGCTCACCGGGACAGCTACAAGAGACCCAGTACTTC. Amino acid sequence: CASSPGQLQETQYF.